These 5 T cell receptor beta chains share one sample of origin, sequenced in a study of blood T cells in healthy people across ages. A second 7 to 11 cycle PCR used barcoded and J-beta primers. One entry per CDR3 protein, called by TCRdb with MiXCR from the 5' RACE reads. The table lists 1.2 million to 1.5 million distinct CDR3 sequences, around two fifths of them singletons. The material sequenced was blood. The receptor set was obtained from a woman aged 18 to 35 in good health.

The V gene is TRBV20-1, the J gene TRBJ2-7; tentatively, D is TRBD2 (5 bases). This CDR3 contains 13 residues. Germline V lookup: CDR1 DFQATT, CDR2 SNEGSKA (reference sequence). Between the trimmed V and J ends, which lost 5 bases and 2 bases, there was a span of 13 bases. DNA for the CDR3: TGCAGTGCTTGGCCCGGAGGAACCTACGAGCAGTACTTC. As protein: CSAWPGGTYEQYF.

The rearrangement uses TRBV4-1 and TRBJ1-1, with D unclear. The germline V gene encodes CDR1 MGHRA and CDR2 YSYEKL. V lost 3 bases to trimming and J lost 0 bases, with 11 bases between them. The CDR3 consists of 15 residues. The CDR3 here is CASSHGPGMNTEAFF. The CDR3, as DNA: TGCGCCAGCAGCCATGGACCCGGGATGAACACTGAAGCTTTCTTT.

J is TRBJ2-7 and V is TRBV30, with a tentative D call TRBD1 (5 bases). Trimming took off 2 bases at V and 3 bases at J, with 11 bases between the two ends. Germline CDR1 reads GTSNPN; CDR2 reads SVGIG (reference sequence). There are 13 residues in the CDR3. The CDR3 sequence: CAWSNPGYYEQYF. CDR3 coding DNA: TGTGCCTGGAGTAACCCAGGGTACTACGAGCAGTACTTC.

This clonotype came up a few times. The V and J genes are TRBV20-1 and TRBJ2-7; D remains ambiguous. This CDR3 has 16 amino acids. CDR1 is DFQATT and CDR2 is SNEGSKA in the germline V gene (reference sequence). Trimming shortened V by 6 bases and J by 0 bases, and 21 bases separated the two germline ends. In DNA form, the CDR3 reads TGCAGTGCCAATAGGGCCGAGACTTGGAGCTCCTACGAGCAGTACTTC. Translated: CSANRAETWSSYEQYF.

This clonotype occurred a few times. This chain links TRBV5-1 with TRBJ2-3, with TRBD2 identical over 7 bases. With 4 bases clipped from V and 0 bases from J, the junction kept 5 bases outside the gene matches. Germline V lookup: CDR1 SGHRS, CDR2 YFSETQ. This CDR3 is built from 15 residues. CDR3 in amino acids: CASSGAGVSTDTQYF. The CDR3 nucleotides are TGCGCCAGCAGCGGCGCGGGAGTGAGCACAGATACGCAGTATTTT.